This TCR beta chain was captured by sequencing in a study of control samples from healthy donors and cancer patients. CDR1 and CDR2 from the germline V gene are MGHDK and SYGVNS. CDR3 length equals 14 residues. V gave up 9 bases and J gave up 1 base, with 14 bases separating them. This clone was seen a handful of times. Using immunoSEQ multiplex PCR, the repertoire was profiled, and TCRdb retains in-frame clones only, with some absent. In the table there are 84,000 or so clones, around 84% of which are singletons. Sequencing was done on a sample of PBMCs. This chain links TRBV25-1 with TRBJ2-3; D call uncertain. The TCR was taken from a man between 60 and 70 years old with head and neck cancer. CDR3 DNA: TGTGCCAGTAGCTGGTCGGCGGGCACAGATACGCAGTATTTT. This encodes CASSWSAGTDTQYF.